This TCR beta chain was sequenced during a study of cytomegalovirus exposure and HLA in healthy donors. Germline values: CDR1 SGHTA, CDR2 FQGNSA. V gave up 2 bases and J gave up 4 bases, with 15 bases separating them. CDR3 length equals 15 residues. Use of 60 Vbeta and 13 Jbeta primers characterized the PCR. The data were produced by immunoSEQ multiplex PCR, yet TCRdb's version contains in-frame clones alone and is incomplete. Here the sample spans around 130,000 clones, around 80% being singletons. Sequencing input: PBMCs. The chain carries TRBV7-2 and TRBJ2-7, with D perhaps TRBD2 (5 bases). This receptor was identified in a woman aged 45 to 65 in good health and CMV-seronegative. The CDR3 sequence is CASSLHLDEGYEQYF. CDR3 coding DNA: TGTGCCAGCAGCTTACACCTCGATGAGGGATACGAGCAGTACTTC.